In its sample, the clone carrying this T cell receptor (beta chain) was seen once. These data originate in a study of pediatric ulcerative colitis. Study overall: Several patients showed pancolitis and two showed left-sided colitis.

This CDR3 is 15 amino acids long. The V gene's germline CDR1 is MNHEY and CDR2 SMNVEV (reference sequence). V gave up 2 bases and J gave up 1 base, with 11 bases separating them. Rectal tissue came from one to two pinch biopsies taken at colonoscopy. Up to 500,000 reads were sequenced per sample. Repertoires were generated with immunoSEQ multiplex PCR, while TCRdb's copy carries only in-frame clones and drops some. The table records roughly 49,000 clones, 78% of them present only once. What was sequenced was gut tissue. The TCR originated in a girl aged 10 to 17 with moderate ulcerative colitis. The V and J genes are TRBV27 and TRBJ1-2; TRBD1 is a possible D gene (6 bases). The CDR3 spells CASSLTGALNYGYTF. Here the CDR3 DNA reads TGTGCCAGCAGTTTAACGGGGGCCCTTAACTATGGCTACACCTTC.